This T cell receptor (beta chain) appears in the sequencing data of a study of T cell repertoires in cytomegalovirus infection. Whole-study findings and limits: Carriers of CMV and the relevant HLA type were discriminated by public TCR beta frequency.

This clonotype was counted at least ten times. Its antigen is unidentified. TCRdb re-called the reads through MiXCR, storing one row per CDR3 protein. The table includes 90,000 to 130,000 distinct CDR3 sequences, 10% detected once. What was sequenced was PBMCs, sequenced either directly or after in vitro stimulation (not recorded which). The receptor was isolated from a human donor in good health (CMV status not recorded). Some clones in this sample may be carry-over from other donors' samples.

CDR3 loop: CASSSRQGAEGYGYTF. The CDR3 DNA sequence: TGTGCCAGCAGTTCCCGCCAGGGGGCGGAAGGCTATGGCTACACCTTC. V is TRBV12-3 or TRBV12-4 and J is TRBJ1-2; TRBD1 matches 8 bases. There are 16 residues in the CDR3. The J segment lost 4 bases and the V segment lost 4 bases, leaving 11 bases of the junction unmatched.